The rows below give T cell receptor beta chains drawn from one sample of a study of CD8 T cells in Susac syndrome. TCRdb reprocessed the immunoSEQ multiplex PCR reads via MiXCR and lists one record per CDR3 protein. The repertoire holds about 80,000 distinct CDR3 sequences, with 94% as singletons. Sequenced: CD8+ T cells from PBMCs. All receptors derive from a human donor in good health. Both conserved end residues are trimmed from each CDR3.

J | V | CDR3
TRBJ2-1 | TRBV11-1 | ASSFFPGQTLGRGYNEQF
TRBJ2-5 | TRBV12-3/TRBV12-4 | ASSRRAGETQY
TRBJ1-1 | TRBV4-1 | ASSHPGTGGTEAF
TRBJ2-6 | TRBV12-3/TRBV12-4 | ASRVGTGSYGANVLT
TRBJ2-1 | TRBV7-9 | ASSSSRTGGNEQF
TRBJ1-2 | TRBV7-9 | ASSLGDAIYYGYT
TRBJ1-5 | TRBV15 | ATSRLPVHSNQPQH
TRBJ1-2 | TRBV4-1 | ASSQQGIANYGYT
TRBJ2-1 | TRBV13 | ASSFPGREQF
TRBJ1-1 | TRBV20-1 | SYGPLNTEAF
TRBJ2-7 | TRBV5-1 | ASSLSGTDSYEQY
TRBJ2-1 | TRBV12-5 | ASGFGLAGGREQF
TRBJ1-2 | TRBV6-5 | ASSQYREGYT
TRBJ2-1 | TRBV6-5 | ASSNRDFYNEQF
TRBJ2-2 | TRBV14 | ASSPNPGFENTGELF
TRBJ1-1 | TRBV29-1 | SVPGQGVNTEAF
TRBJ2-7 | TRBV4-1 | ASSQDLFYEQY
TRBJ2-1 | TRBV12-3/TRBV12-4 | ASNQQRGNEQF
TRBJ2-1 | TRBV15 | ATSTRTSGKRGEQF
TRBJ2-3 | TRBV7-8 | ASSLGAGTALTDTQY
TRBJ2-1 | TRBV24-1 | ATSDSWTSGSSYNEQF
TRBJ2-2 | TRBV3-1 | ASRDRHNTGELF
TRBJ2-2 | TRBV7-9 | ASSRLWTANTGELF
TRBJ2-7 | TRBV11-2 | ASSSSGTGGGEQY
TRBJ2-1 | TRBV29-1 | SVEGLPEISYNEQF
TRBJ2-1 | TRBV20-1 | SALDSSYSYNEQF
TRBJ1-5 | TRBV6-2/TRBV6-3 | ASSYWTGLRNQPQH
TRBJ2-3 | TRBV11-2 | ASSAGDFTTDTQY
TRBJ2-2 | TRBV27 | ASSSLGIRELF
TRBJ2-7 | TRBV7-9 | ASSNRPAGQFDEQY
TRBJ1-5 | TRBV27 | ASSFGGSEPQH
TRBJ1-2 | TRBV14 | ASSHWTGDRDGYT
TRBJ1-3 | TRBV6-1 | ASSPEVRIINLDGNTIY
TRBJ1-1 | TRBV19 | ASKAGGTEAF
TRBJ2-1 | TRBV30 | AWRRASGGELF
TRBJ2-4 | TRBV12-3/TRBV12-4 | ASSNQGAQDIQY
TRBJ2-1 | TRBV19 | ASSPFLVDEQF
TRBJ2-3 | TRBV27 | ASSLFGPDTQY
TRBJ2-1 | TRBV28 | ASSLTYNEQF
TRBJ2-1 | TRBV15 | ATGTGGWEQF
TRBJ2-1 | TRBV15 | ATSRDPAGAYNEQF
TRBJ2-1 | TRBV13 | ASSSILGTRKVGEQF
TRBJ1-1 | TRBV9 | ASSPTDSRNTEAF
TRBJ1-2 | TRBV24-1 | ATSDTGTGLRGYT
TRBJ1-5 | TRBV4-1 | ASSQDLGGGQPQH
TRBJ1-1 | TRBV11-3 | ASSLGGNMNTEAF
TRBJ2-1 | TRBV6-4 | ASSDGLDEINEQF
TRBJ2-1 | TRBV15 | ATSSSRYNEQF
TRBJ1-1 | TRBV29-1 | SVRTAEAF